This record concerns one T cell receptor beta chain sequence. Its target is not known. The V end was cut by 6 bases, the J end by 8 bases, with 25 bases between. Germline V gene lookup returns CDR1 MNHNY and CDR2 SVGAGI (reference sequence). This CDR3 contains 16 residues. Every bit of the isolated RNA underwent reverse transcription, so sequencing read expressed TCRB transcripts. Measured with immunoSEQ multiplex PCR; TCRdb has only the in-frame clones, and not every one. The table records under 300,000 clones, roughly 10% of them present only once. The sample originates from a study of beta chain features in type 1 diabetes. Study as a whole: Healthy donors and patients had similar age, gender and cell yields. Regarding the study as a whole: When Type 1 diabetes patients were examined, their TCRB CDR3s proved moderately but significantly shorter in all four CD4+ subsets. The question of HLA type influencing TCRB rearrangement was one that remained unresolved here. Sampled from patients, naive, central memory and Treg TCRB repertoires appeared more similar than those sampled from healthy donors.

The genes are TRBV6-6 and TRBJ1-2; the D gene is possibly TRBD1 (6 bases). The source material was naive CD4+ T cells from blood. The source of this sequence is a man younger than 45 with type 1 diabetes. The CDR3: CASRQGRGRGSYGYTF. The DNA of the CDR3 is TGTGCCAGCAGACAGGGACGGGGAAGGGGGTCCTACGGCTACACCTTC.